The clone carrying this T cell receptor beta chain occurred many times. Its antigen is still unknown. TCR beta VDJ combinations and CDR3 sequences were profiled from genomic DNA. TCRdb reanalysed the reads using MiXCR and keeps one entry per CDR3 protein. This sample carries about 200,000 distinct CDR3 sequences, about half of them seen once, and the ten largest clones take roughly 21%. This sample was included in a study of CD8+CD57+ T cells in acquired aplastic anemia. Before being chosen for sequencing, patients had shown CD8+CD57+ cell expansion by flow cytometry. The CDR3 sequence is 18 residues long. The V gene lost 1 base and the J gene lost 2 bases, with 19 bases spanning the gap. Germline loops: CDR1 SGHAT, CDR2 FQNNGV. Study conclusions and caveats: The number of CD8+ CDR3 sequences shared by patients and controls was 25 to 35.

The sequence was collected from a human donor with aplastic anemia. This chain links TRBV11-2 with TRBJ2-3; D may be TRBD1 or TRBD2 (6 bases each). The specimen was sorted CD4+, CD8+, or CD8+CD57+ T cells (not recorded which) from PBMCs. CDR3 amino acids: CASSLAAGDSQYTDTQYF. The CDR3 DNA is TGTGCCAGCAGCTTAGCGGCAGGGGACTCCCAATACACAGATACGCAGTATTTT.